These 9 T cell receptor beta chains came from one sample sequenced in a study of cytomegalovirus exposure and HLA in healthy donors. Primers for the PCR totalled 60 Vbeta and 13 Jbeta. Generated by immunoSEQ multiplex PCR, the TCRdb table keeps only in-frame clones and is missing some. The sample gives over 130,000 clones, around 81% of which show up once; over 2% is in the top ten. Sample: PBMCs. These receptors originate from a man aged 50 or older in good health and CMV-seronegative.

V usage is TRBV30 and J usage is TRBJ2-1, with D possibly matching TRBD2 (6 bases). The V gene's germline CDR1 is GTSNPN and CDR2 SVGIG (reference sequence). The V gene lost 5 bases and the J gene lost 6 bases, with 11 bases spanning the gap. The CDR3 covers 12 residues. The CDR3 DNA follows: TGTGCCTGGGGACGGGGGTTCAATGAGCAGTTCTTC. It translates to CAWGRGFNEQFF.

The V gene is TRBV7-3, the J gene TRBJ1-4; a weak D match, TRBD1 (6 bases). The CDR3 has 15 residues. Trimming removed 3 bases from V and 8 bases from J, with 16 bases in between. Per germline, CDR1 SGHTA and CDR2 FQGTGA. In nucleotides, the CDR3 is TGTGCCAGCAGCTTTACAGGGAGAAGTGACGAAAAACTGTTTTTT. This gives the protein CASSFTGRSDEKLFF.

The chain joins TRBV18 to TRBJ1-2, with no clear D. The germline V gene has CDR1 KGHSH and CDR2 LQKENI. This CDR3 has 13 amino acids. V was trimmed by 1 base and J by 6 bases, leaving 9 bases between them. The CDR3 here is CASSPQGGNGYTF. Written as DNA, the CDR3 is TGTGCCAGCTCACCACAGGGAGGAAATGGCTACACCTTC.

In DNA, the CDR3 is TGCAGCGTTATGACAGGGGCGGGGAACACTGAAGCTTTCTTT. Translated: CSVMTGAGNTEAFF. The V call is TRBV29-1, the J call TRBJ1-1; TRBD1 matches at 8 bases. The CDR3 is made up of 14 amino acids. J lost 1 base, V lost 5 bases, and 6 bases had no gene match. Germline V gives CDR1 SQVTM, CDR2 ANQGSEA.

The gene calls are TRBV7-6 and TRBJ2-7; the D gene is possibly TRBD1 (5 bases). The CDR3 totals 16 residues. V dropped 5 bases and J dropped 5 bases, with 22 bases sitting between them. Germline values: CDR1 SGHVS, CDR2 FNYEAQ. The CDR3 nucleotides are TGTGCCAGCAGCCCCCAGGGTTTAGGTCCCGGACACGAGCAGTACTTC. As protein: CASSPQGLGPGHEQYF. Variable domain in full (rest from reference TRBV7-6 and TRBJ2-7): GAGVSQSPRYKVTKRGQDVALRCDPISGHVSLYWYRQALGQGPEFLTYFNYEAQQDKSGLPNDRFSAERPEGSISTLTIQRTEQRDSAMYRCASSPQGLGPGHEQYFGPGTRLTVT.

CDR3 loop: CASSSPWPRANTEAFF. CDR3 nucleotides: TGTGCCAGCAGTTCACCTTGGCCGAGGGCGAACACTGAAGCTTTCTTT. The chain employs TRBV27 and TRBJ1-1; D gene ambiguous. Germline CDR1 reads MNHEY; CDR2 reads SMNVEV (reference sequence). The CDR3 is 16 amino acids. Trimming pared 4 bases from V and 1 base from J, leaving 16 bases between.

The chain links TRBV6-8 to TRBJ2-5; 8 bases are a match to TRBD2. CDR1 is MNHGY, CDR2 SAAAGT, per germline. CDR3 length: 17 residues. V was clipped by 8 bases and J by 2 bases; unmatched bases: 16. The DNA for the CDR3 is TGTGCCAGCCCGAACCCCGAGTGCGGGGGGTGTCAAGAGACCCAGTACTTC. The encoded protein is CASPNPECGGCQETQYF.

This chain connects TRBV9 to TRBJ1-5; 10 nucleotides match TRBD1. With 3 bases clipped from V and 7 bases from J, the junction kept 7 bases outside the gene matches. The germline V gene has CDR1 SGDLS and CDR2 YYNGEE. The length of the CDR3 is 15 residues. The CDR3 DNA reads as TGTGCCAGCAGCGCTGGGACAGGGGAAGGGCAGCCCCAGCATTTT. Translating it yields CASSAGTGEGQPQHF. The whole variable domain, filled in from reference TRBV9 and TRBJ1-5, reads DSGVTQTPKHLITATGQRVTLRCSPRSGDLSVYWYQQSLDQGLQFLIQYYNGEERAKGNILERFSAQQFPDLHSELNLSSLELGDSALYFCASSAGTGEGQPQHFGDGTRLSIL.

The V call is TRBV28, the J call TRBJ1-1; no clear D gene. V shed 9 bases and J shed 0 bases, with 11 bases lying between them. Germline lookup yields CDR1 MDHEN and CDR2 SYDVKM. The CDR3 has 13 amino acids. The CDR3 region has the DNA TGTGCCAGTTTAACTGAGGTGAACACTGAAGCTTTCTTT. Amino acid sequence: CASLTEVNTEAFF.